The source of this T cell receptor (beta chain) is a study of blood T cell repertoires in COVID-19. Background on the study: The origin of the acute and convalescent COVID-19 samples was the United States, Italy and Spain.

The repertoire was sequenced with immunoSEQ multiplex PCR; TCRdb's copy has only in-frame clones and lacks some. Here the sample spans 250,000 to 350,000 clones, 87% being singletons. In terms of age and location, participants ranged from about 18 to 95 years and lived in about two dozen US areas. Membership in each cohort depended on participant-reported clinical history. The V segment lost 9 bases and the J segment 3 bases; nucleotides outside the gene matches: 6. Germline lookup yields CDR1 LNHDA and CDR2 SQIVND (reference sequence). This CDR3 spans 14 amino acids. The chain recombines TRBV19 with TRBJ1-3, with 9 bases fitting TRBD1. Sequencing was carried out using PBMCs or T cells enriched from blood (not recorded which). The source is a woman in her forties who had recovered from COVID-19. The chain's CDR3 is CASHGQGSGNTIYF. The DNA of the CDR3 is TGTGCCAGCCACGGACAGGGGAGTGGAAACACCATATATTTT.